This TCR beta chain came from a study of early T cells in non-severe SARS-CoV-2 infection (dated by TCRdb to 2020 to 2022). Describing the broader study: Because TCR sequencing was done on bulk RNA from unsorted whole blood, the alpha and beta chains could not be paired.

General study outcomes and caveats: VDJdb matching was skewed toward anti-spike CD8 responses, so virus-specific expansions were likely underestimated and private and CD4 specificities were missed.

A case-control design nested within a healthcare worker cohort in London, UK, was used, with weekly nasopharyngeal swab PCR tests and blood sampling performed. Healthcare workers were recruited between 23 and 31 March 2020, during the week of the UK lockdown, and were followed weekly for up to roughly 15 weeks. The protocol used for the library was 5' RACE. The sequencer was a NextSeq 500. In the TCR library protocol, unique molecular identifiers were attached to individual cDNA molecules to correct for PCR bias and sequencing error. Both TCR alpha and beta chains were sequenced, and tight co-correlation was observed between alpha and beta sequence abundances in each sample. In the source study's methods: Decombinator V4 was used to perform V gene, J gene and CDR3 annotation of TCR sequences. TCRs were defined as expanded if a significant change between any two time points was detected under a Poisson model with p below 0.0001. Abundances of TCRs were expressed as counts per million after normalisation to the total number of TCRs sequenced in each sample. A search of VDJdb, accessed on 1 November 2021, was run for TCRs annotated to CMV, EBV and SARS-CoV-2, with TCRs annotated for multiple antigens excluded. The raw public data were reprocessed by TCRdb itself: fastp quality trimming at Q25, MiXCR clonotype calling, in-frame beta chains only. CDR3 protein duplicates are merged, each entry listing the most common genes and DNA. TCRdb assigned the V and J calls; the authors' analysis was not used. Within this sample are approximately 50,000 distinct CDR3 sequences, with 12% of them counted one time only. Less than 1.5% of the sample is held by the ten biggest clonotypes.

This clonotype has more than one count but fewer than ten. Its target antigen remains unknown. The record has no base qualities; no much larger clone is one base away. The receptor comes from an adult who was a healthcare worker with PCR-confirmed SARS-CoV-2 infection or an uninfected control (not recorded which). The sample taken for sequencing was whole blood.

CDR3 reads: CSAREGSGAFYEQYF. The bases read TGCAGTGCTAGAGAGGGGTCAGGGGCCTTCTACGAGCAGTACTTC. The rearrangement combines TRBV20-1 with TRBJ2-7, and TRBD1 may be the D gene, going by 6 matching bases. For CDR1 and CDR2, the germline V gene (reference sequence) lists DFQATT and SNEGSKA. Trimming costs V 0 bases and J 3 bases, and their ends lie 15 bases apart. The CDR3 runs 15 amino acids, cysteine and phenylalanine included. The entry retains the CDR3 DNA only, 45 bases that are in frame from base 1.